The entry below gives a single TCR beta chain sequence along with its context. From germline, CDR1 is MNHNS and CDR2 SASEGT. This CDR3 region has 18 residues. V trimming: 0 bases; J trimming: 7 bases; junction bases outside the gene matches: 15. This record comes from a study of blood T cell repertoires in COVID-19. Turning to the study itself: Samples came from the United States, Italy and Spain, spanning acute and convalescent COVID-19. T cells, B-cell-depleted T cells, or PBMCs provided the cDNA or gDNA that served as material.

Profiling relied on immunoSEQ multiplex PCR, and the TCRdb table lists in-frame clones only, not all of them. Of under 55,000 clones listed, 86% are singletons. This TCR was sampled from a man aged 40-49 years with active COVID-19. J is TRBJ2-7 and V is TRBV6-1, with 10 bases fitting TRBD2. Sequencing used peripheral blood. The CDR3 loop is CASSEAVASGSTWREQYF. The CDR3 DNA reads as TGTGCCAGCAGTGAAGCAGTGGCTAGCGGGAGTACTTGGAGAGAGCAGTACTTC.